This note documents a single T cell receptor beta chain sequence. Antigen: not known. The sample belongs to a study of chemoradiotherapy in HPV16-positive cancers. Study-level background: Candidate HPV-specific clones and shared TCR motifs came from a couple of HPV16-positive patients.

Assay: immunoSEQ multiplex PCR; the TCRdb copy retains only in-frame clones and omits some. The sample has about 5,000 clones; about 85% are singletons. The study's findings and limits: Non-HPV-specific T cells did not expand in tumors during treatment, whereas candidate HPV-specific clones and E7-related motifs did. HPV-responsive T-cell expansion during chemoradiotherapy was linked to improved recurrence-free survival in HPV16-positive patients.

Samples were taken several times over chemoradiotherapy. The sequence came from a human donor with HPV-associated anogenital cancer. This specimen consisted of tumor tissue, obtained from a patient who underwent chemoradiotherapy.

CDR3 coding DNA: TGCGCCAGCAGCTTGTCACTAACTAGCACAGATACGCAGTATTTT. This gives the protein CASSLSLTSTDTQYF. The chain has TRBV5-1 and TRBJ2-3; D unclear. With 1 base removed from V and 0 bases from J, the gap between germline ends came to 9 bases. CDR1 is SGHRS, CDR2 YFSETQ, per germline. This CDR3 contains 15 residues.